This T cell receptor (beta chain) is drawn from a study of blood T cell repertoires in COVID-19 (dated by TCRdb to the early 2020s). With regard to the full study: The collaborator samples originated in the United States, Italy and Spain and spanned the acute and convalescent phases of COVID-19. The material from the prospective study consisted of cDNA or gDNA derived from T cells, B-cell-depleted T cells, or PBMCs. Subjects who had been exposed to COVID-19, were actively infected with it, or had recovered from it provided the deeply sampled blood TCRbeta repertoires that made up the dataset. The repertoires were released in a freely available public database meant as a resource for research on the immune response to SARS-CoV-2. The samples were drawn from two sources: the first 160 participants of the ongoing ImmuneRACE study, and 1,000 to 1,500 subjects contributed by 6 global collaborators. A de-identified subject ID, COVID-19 status, age in years and sex were almost always included in the sample metadata. Where HLA class I and class II types were available, the types were taken from metadata supplied by the sample provider, not from assay-based typing. Here is what the overall study found, with its caveats: How much clinical and demographic metadata was included differed by source and by participant, and the metadata was provided uncurated.

Participants in the prospective study were aged roughly 18 to 89 years, lived in some 24 United States geographic areas, and enrolled through a virtual design. To assign participants to cohorts, the prospective study relied on clinical history that participants themselves reported in a screening survey and a study questionnaire. A participant counted as exposed if, within 2 weeks of entering the study, that participant had been in contact with someone who had a PCR-confirmed or clinician-diagnosed COVID-19 case. Each participant in the prospective study had whole blood, serum and a nasopharyngeal or oropharyngeal swab collected by mobile phlebotomists. Participants in the prospective study had the option to provide additional blood draws and questionnaires over a roughly two-month period. Before DNA extraction, blood samples from the prospective study were shipped at room temperature or frozen.

V drops 5 bases and J drops 4 bases, leaving 14 bases in between. The CDR3 spans 14 residues, from the cysteine through the phenylalanine. The DNA shown is the 42-base CDR3, in frame from base 1. The germline V gene yields SGHTA for CDR1 and FQGNSA for CDR2. On this clone itself: The specificity of this receptor is unknown. Base qualities are missing; no much larger clone stands one base away.

TCRbeta CDR3 regions were amplified from genomic DNA by means of the immunoSEQ Assay, a bias-controlled multiplex PCR. Per the source publication's procedure: Within the assay, amplification of reference gene primers was used to estimate how many nucleated cells each sample contained. To quantify the absolute abundance of each unique TCRbeta CDR3 rearrangement, sequence reads were collapsed and filtered. For each sample, productive Simpson clonality was calculated as the square root of Simpson's diversity index over productive rearrangements. TCRdb mirrors the immuneACCESS table, restricted to in-frame sequences. Some clones are absent from its copies; in checked studies, under half trace to an unresolved V gene, and the reason for the others is unknown. That table gives V, J and clone size, and the DNA gave D and trimming. This sample has around 200,000 clones in its table, and around 88% of those were observed once. Around 4.5% of the sample is taken by the ten largest.

Rearrangement joined TRBV7-2 to TRBJ2-5; too little of a D gene remains to name it. Sequencing used PBMCs or T cells enriched from blood (not recorded which). The origin of this receptor is a woman under 40 who had been exposed to COVID-19. The DNA sequence reads TGTGCCAGCAGCGCACTTAGTATTCTAGAGACCCAGTACTTC. It translates to CASSALSILETQYF.